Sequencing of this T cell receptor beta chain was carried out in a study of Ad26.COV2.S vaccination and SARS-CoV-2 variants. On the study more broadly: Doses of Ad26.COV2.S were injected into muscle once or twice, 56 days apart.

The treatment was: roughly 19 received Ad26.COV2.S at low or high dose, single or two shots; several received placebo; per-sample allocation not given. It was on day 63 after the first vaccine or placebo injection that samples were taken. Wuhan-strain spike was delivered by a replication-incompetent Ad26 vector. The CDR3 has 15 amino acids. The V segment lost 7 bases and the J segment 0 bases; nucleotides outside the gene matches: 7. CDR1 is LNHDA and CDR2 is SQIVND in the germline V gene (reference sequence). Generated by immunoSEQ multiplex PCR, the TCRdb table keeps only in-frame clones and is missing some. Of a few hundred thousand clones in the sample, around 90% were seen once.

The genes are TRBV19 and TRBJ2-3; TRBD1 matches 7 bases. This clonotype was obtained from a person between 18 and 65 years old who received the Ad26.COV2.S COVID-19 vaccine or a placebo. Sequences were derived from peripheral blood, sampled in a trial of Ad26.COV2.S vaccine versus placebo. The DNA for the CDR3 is TGTGCCAGTACAGACCAGGGGGAAAGCACAGATACGCAGTATTTT. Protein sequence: CASTDQGESTDTQYF.